The 32 T cell receptor beta chains below all came from one sample that was sequenced in a study. TCRdb passed the 5' RACE reads through MiXCR, listing each CDR3 protein once. The data hold roughly 39,000 distinct CDR3 sequences, with approximately 17% observed a single time. Sequenced input: naive CD4+ T cells sorted from a lymph node. Subset indicated: naive CD4+ T cells, CD4+CD45RA+CD25-. Receptors originate from a female donor with breast cancer.

The chain recombines TRBV12-3 or TRBV12-4 with TRBJ2-1; maybe TRBD2 (5 bases). The CDR3 covers 13 residues. The V end lost 6 bases, the J end lost 5 bases, and 11 bases lay between the germline ends. The CDR3 region has the DNA TGTGCCAGCAGGAAAAGTAGCGACAATGAGCAGTTCTTC. The encoded protein is CASRKSSDNEQFF.

The V call is TRBV10-3, the J call TRBJ1-1; D perhaps matches TRBD1 (5 bases). CDR1 and CDR2 (germline): ENHRY, SYGVKD. The CDR3 is 16 amino acids. V lost 6 bases, J lost 5 bases, and 22 bases lay in between. CDR3 bases: TGTGCCATCAGCCCAAAACCTCCAGGGAGACGGACTGAAGCTTTCTTT. It yields the protein CAISPKPPGRRTEAFF.

This clonotype was observed a few times. CDR3 region: CASSLELGEGSPLHF. The CDR3 DNA reads as TGTGCCAGCAGTTTGGAATTGGGAGAAGGGTCACCCCTCCACTTT. The chain recombines TRBV28 with TRBJ1-6; D not resolved. V lost 3 bases and J lost 10, with 16 bases in between. This CDR3 is 15 amino acids long. Germline lookup yields CDR1 MDHEN and CDR2 SYDVKM.

Points on this clonotype: Likely a read error: the CDR3 ends without its conserved phenylalanine or tryptophan. J is TRBJ2-5 and V is TRBV27; D unresolved. This CDR3 comprises 16 residues. Trimming took 5 bases from V and 2 from J, leaving 18 bases between them. CDR1 is MNHEY, CDR2 SMNVEV, per germline (reference sequence). The CDR3 protein is CASSTLLFGLQETQYL. The CDR3 region has the DNA TGTGCCAGCAGTACCCTACTATTCGGGTTACAAGAGACCCAGTACCTC.

Remarks on this clonotype: A much larger clone differs from this one at a single base, so this may be a read error. J is TRBJ1-1 and V is TRBV29-1; D is possibly TRBD1 (6 bases). The CDR3 loop spans 12 amino acids. Germline V gives CDR1 SQVTM, CDR2 ANQGSEA. The DNA for the CDR3 is TGCAGCGCTGACAGGTTGAACACTGAAGCTTCCTTT. It yields the protein CSADRLNTEASF.

The chain combines TRBV5-1 with TRBJ1-2, with TRBD1 matching 7 bases. The CDR3 totals 13 residues. The J segment lost 9 bases and the V segment lost 2 bases, leaving 7 bases of the junction unmatched. From germline, CDR1 is SGHRS and CDR2 YFSETQ. The CDR3 DNA reads TGCGCCAGCAGCTTTGACAGGGCTATGAGCTACACCTTC. It translates to CASSFDRAMSYTF.

This sequence joins TRBV12-3 or TRBV12-4 and TRBJ2-3; no firm D call. The CDR3 has 16 residues. Trimming took off 5 bases at V and 2 bases at J, with 17 bases between the two ends. The CDR3 bases are TGTGCCAGCAGTCCCGTCGCTGGACCACCCACAGATACGCAGTATTTT. Translated: CASSPVAGPPTDTQYF.

As to this clonotype: Just one base apart from a much larger clone, this may be a read error. This chain links TRBV5-1 with TRBJ2-5, with a tentative D call TRBD2 (6 bases). The germline V gene encodes CDR1 SGHRS and CDR2 YFSETQ. The CDR3 sequence is 16 residues long. Trimming pared 4 bases from V and 1 base from J, leaving 17 bases between. The CDR3 nucleotides read TGCGCCAGCAGCATCGCCCCGGCGGGGACCCAAGAGACCCAGTACTTC. Translation: CASSIAPAGTQETQYF.

This clonotype was observed a handful of times. The rearrangement uses TRBV7-3 and TRBJ2-2, with a possible D match to TRBD2 (6 bases). The CDR3 runs to 16 residues. Germline V gene sequence: CDR1 SGHTA, CDR2 FQGTGA. V gave up 6 bases and J gave up 1 base, with 15 bases separating them. Here the CDR3 reads CASSPSVGGNTGELFF. The CDR3 DNA is TGTGCCAGCAGTCCCTCAGTGGGGGGGAACACCGGGGAGCTGTTTTTT.

On this clonotype: This may arise from a read error, as a much more abundant clone is one base away. The chain carries TRBV5-1 and TRBJ2-5, with D possibly TRBD2 on 5 matching bases. Germline CDR1 reads SGHRS; CDR2 reads YFSETQ. V was clipped by 5 bases and J by 2 bases, with 13 bases between them. This CDR3 is 14 amino acids long. Written as DNA, the CDR3 is TGCGCCAGCAGGCCCGGGATGACACAAGAGACCCAGTACTTC. It codes for CASRPGMTQETQYF.

J is TRBJ2-7 and V is TRBV20-1; TRBD2 matches at 12 bases. This CDR3 comprises 15 residues. Germline V lookup: CDR1 DFQATT, CDR2 SNEGSKA (reference sequence). V was clipped by 6 bases and J by 5 bases; unmatched bases: 11. The CDR3 is CSAATSGSTSNEQYF. The CDR3, as DNA: TGCAGTGCGGCGACTAGCGGGAGTACGTCAAACGAGCAGTACTTC.

The V gene is TRBV11-3, the J gene TRBJ2-2; 8 bases fit TRBD2. After removal of 5 bases from V and 0 bases from J, the junction contained 5 bases not matched to a gene. CDR1 is SGHNT, CDR2 YENEEA, per germline. This CDR3 comprises 16 residues. The CDR3 DNA reads as TGTGCCAGCAGCAAAGTAGCGGGGTCGAACACCGGGGAGCTGTTTTTT. Translated: CASSKVAGSNTGELFF.

The chain links TRBV5-1 to TRBJ1-3; D not resolved. The CDR3 is 13 residues long. Deletions cut 7 bases from V and 6 bases from J, with 14 bases between. In germline, CDR1 is SGHRS, CDR2 YFSETQ. The CDR3 DNA is TGCGCCAGCCGGGAGTATACTTCAAACACCATATATTTT. This translates into CASREYTSNTIYF.

The table lists this clonotype with many counts. The chain links TRBV4-1 to TRBJ2-5, with 7 bases that match TRBD1. Per the germline V gene, CDR1 is MGHRA and CDR2 is YSYEKL. Trimming removed 6 bases from V and 5 bases from J; junction bases left unmatched: 6. CDR3 length equals 13 residues. The CDR3 DNA reads TGCGCCAGCAGTCTACAGGGGTGGGAGACCCAGTACTTC. Translated: CASSLQGWETQYF.

CDR3 sequence (DNA): TGTGCCAGCAGTGAAATGACAACGATGAACACTGAAGCTTTCTTT. This codes for CASSEMTTMNTEAFF. This chain uses TRBV6-1 with TRBJ1-1; D unresolved. This CDR3 region has 15 residues. The germline gives CDR1 MNHNS, CDR2 SASEGT. Between the trimmed V and J ends, which lost 2 bases and 0 bases, there was a span of 10 bases.

This sequence joins TRBV30 and TRBJ2-3, with TRBD2 matching over 11 bases. V lost 2 bases, J lost 3 bases, and 4 bases stayed unmatched. CDR1 is GTSNPN and CDR2 is SVGIG in the germline V gene (reference sequence). The CDR3 has 15 amino acids. The DNA for the CDR3 is TGTGCCTGGAGTTTGGGACTAGCGGCTACAGATACGCAGTATTTT. Amino acid sequence: CAWSLGLAATDTQYF.

This clonotype appeared many times. The chain couples TRBV4-3 to TRBJ1-6, with D uncertain. Germline CDR1 LGHNA, CDR2 YSLEER. The CDR3 runs 15 residues. V was trimmed by 4 bases and J by 0 bases, leaving 7 bases between them. The CDR3 DNA reads as TGCGCCAGCAGCCCTCAGCCCTCCTATAATTCACCCCTCCACTTT. Its translation: CASSPQPSYNSPLHF.

The V call is TRBV7-9, the J call TRBJ1-2, with D possibly TRBD1 on 5 matching bases. The V gene lost 5 bases and the J gene lost 7 bases, with 14 bases spanning the gap. The CDR3 is 13 residues long. CDR1 is SEHNR, CDR2 FQNEAQ, per germline (reference sequence). As DNA, the CDR3 is TGTGCCAGCAGCCCCACCCAGGGAACTGGCTACACCTTC. Encoded protein: CASSPTQGTGYTF.

This chain links TRBV5-1 with TRBJ1-1; 7 bases fit TRBD1. In germline, CDR1 is SGHRS, CDR2 YFSETQ. The length of the CDR3 is 16 residues. V was pared by 0 bases and J by 3 bases, with 8 bases of the junction left unmatched. CDR3 nucleotide sequence: TGCGCCAGCAGCTTGGGAACTCAACAGGGGTACACTGAAGCTTTCTTT. Its translation is CASSLGTQQGYTEAFF.

This clonotype has more than one count but fewer than ten. This CDR3 is CSARAARGFGTEAFF. DNA for the CDR3: TGCAGTGCTAGAGCGGCCCGGGGGTTTGGTACTGAAGCTTTCTTT. V and J are TRBV20-1 and TRBJ1-1, with TRBD1 as a possible D gene (5 bases). V was pared by 1 base and J by 5 bases, with 17 bases between. The CDR3 extends over 15 amino acids. The V gene's germline CDR1 is DFQATT and CDR2 SNEGSKA (reference sequence).

This clonotype has more than one count but fewer than ten. The chain carries TRBV7-8 and TRBJ2-5; D might be TRBD1 or TRBD2, each matching 7 bases. This CDR3 region has 17 residues. V lost 6 bases, J lost 1 base, and 21 bases lay in between. Germline V gene sequence: CDR1 SGHVS, CDR2 FQNEAQ. CDR3 sequence: CASRRVQGGSLQETQYF. CDR3 in DNA: TGTGCCAGCAGAAGAGTCCAGGGGGGGTCCCTCCAAGAGACCCAGTACTTC.

This chain links TRBV11-3 with TRBJ1-1; D might be TRBD1 (5 bases). Germline V gene sequence: CDR1 SGHNT, CDR2 YENEEA. The germline V and J ends were trimmed by 6 bases and 3 bases, with 14 bases remaining between them. This CDR3 is built from 14 residues. The CDR3, as DNA: TGTGCCAGCAGGCCCCCGGCGGGGGACACTGAAGCTTTCTTT. Translation: CASRPPAGDTEAFF.

Details on this clonotype: The junction and the germline gene differ at one end; a read error may be behind it. The chain joins TRBV10-3 to TRBJ2-1, with 10 positions matching TRBD2. CDR1 and CDR2 from the germline V gene are ENHRY and SYGVKD. The CDR3 loop spans 15 amino acids. The CDR3 coding sequence is TGTGCCAGCCGACCTAGCGGGAGCTCCTACAATGAGCAGTTCTTT. It specifies CASRPSGSSYNEQFF.

A few counts support this clonotype. The chain links TRBV10-3 to TRBJ1-2; D uncertain. This CDR3 region has 15 residues. Trimming removed 2 bases from V and 4 bases from J, with 14 bases in between. CDR1 is ENHRY and CDR2 is SYGVKD in the germline V gene. This chain's CDR3 is CAISESGNSVYGYTF. The CDR3 DNA follows: TGTGCCATCAGTGAGAGTGGGAACTCGGTCTATGGCTACACCTTC.

This clonotype was counted once. The conserved phenylalanine or tryptophan normally closing the CDR3 is absent here, so this likely arose from a read error. J is TRBJ1-1 and V is TRBV7-9, with D tentatively TRBD1 (6 bases). The CDR3 spans 14 residues. The germline V gene encodes CDR1 SEHNR and CDR2 FQNEAQ (reference sequence). This CDR3 reads CASSLRGRGTGAFL. CDR3 DNA sequence: TGTGCCAGCAGCTTGCGGGGGCGGGGCACTGGAGCTTTCCTT.

On this clonotype itself: This may stem from a read error, because a much larger clone lies one nucleotide away. The chain combines TRBV7-2 with TRBJ1-2; D is perhaps TRBD1 (5 bases). This CDR3 region has 15 residues. Trimming took off 1 base at V and 8 bases at J, with 17 bases between the two ends. Per germline, CDR1 SGHTA and CDR2 FQGNSA. The CDR3 loop reads CASSLDGGEVYGYTF. The CDR3 DNA follows: TGTGCCAGCAGCTTAGACGGGGGGGAGGTTTACGGCTACACCTTC.

This clonotype was detected only a few times. The CDR3 sequence: CASSPQRTDTQYF. The CDR3 nucleotides are TGTGCCAGCAGCCCCCAGCGGACGGATACGCAGTATTTT. The V call is TRBV7-6, the J call TRBJ2-3; D perhaps matches TRBD2 (5 bases). This CDR3 has 13 residues. The V end lost 5 bases, the J end lost 6 bases, and 12 bases lay between the germline ends. Germline V gene data show CDR1 as SGHVS and CDR2 as FNYEAQ.

With regard to this clonotype: This sequence may be a read error, since a much larger clone differs from it by one base. This chain links TRBV12-3 or TRBV12-4 with TRBJ2-7, with TRBD1 matching over 8 bases. The CDR3 length is 16 residues. As DNA, the CDR3 is TGTGCCAGCAGTTCCGATAACCGGACAGGGATTAACGAGCAGCACTTC. Protein sequence: CASSSDNRTGINEQHF.

This clonotype was counted only a few times. The V call is TRBV14, the J call TRBJ2-2; 9 nucleotides line up with TRBD1. Trimming at V came to 3 bases and at J to 3 bases, leaving 8 bases not matched to a gene. The CDR3 extends over 17 amino acids. CDR1 is SGHDN and CDR2 is FVKESK in the germline V gene. The DNA for the CDR3 is TGTGCCAGCAGCCAGTCGACAGGGGGGACTTACACCGGGGAGCTGTTTTTT. It codes for CASSQSTGGTYTGELFF.

The chain recombines TRBV5-5 with TRBJ2-2; D is perhaps TRBD1 or TRBD2 (5 bases each). The V end lost 5 bases, the J end lost 7 bases, and 15 bases lay between the germline ends. The CDR3 covers 14 residues. The germline CDR1 and CDR2 sequences are SGHKS and YYEKEE (reference sequence). The CDR3 coding sequence is TGTGCCAGCAGATCCCAGCCGAGGGGCGGGGAGCTGTTTTTT. Translating it yields CASRSQPRGGELFF.

This clonotype was counted many times. The genes are TRBV28 and TRBJ1-1; no reliable D call. CDR3 length: 10 residues. Germline CDR1 is MDHEN and CDR2 is SYDVKM. V dropped 6 bases and J dropped 5 bases, with 4 bases sitting between them. Written as DNA, the CDR3 is TGTGCCAGCAGCGGAACTGAAGCTTTCTTT. Protein: CASSGTEAFF. Combining the CDR3 with reference TRBV28 and TRBJ1-1 gives the whole variable domain DVKVTQSSRYLVKRTGEKVFLECVQDMDHENMFWYRQDPGLGLRLIYFSYDVKMKEKGDIPEGYSVSREKKERFSLILESASTNQTSMYLCASSGTEAFFGQGTRLTVV.

This clonotype was seen ten or more times. The chain recombines TRBV7-2 with TRBJ2-3; possibly TRBD2 for D (5 bases). CDR1 SGHTA and CDR2 FQGNSA come from the germline V gene. Trimming removed 1 base at V and 6 bases at J, with 14 bases between. This CDR3 comprises 15 residues. As DNA, the CDR3 is TGTGCCAGCAGCTTAGGCACCAGCGGCGGGGATACGCAGTATTTT. It translates to CASSLGTSGGDTQYF.